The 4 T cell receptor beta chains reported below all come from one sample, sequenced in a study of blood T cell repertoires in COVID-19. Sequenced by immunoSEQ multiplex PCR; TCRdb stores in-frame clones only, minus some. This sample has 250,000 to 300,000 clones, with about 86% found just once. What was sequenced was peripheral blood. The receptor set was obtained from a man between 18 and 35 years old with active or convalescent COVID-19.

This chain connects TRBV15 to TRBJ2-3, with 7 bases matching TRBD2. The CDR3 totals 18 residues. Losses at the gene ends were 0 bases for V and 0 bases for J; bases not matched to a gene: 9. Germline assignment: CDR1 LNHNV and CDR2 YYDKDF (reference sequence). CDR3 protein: CATSRDRAGRTSTDTQYF. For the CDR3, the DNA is TGTGCCACCAGCAGAGATCGAGCGGGGAGAACTAGCACAGATACGCAGTATTTT.

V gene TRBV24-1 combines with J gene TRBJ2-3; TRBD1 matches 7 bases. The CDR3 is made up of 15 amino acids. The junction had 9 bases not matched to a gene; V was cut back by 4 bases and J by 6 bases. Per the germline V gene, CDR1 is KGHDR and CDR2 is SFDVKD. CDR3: CATSDHGRGSDTQYF. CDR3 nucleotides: TGTGCCACCAGTGACCACGGCAGGGGGTCGGATACGCAGTATTTT.

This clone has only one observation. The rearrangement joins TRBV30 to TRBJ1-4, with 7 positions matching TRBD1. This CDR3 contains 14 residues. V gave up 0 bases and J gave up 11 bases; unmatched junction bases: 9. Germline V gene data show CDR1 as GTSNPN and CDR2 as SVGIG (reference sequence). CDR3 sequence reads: CAWSVGDREEKLFF. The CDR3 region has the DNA TGTGCCTGGAGTGTGGGCGACAGGGAAGAGAAACTGTTTTTT.

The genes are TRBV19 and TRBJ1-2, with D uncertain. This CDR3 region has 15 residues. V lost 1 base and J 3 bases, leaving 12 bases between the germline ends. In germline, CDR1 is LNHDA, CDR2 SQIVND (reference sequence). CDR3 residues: CASSIGQEGYYGYTF. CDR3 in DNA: TGTGCCAGTAGTATAGGACAAGAGGGTTACTATGGCTACACCTTC.